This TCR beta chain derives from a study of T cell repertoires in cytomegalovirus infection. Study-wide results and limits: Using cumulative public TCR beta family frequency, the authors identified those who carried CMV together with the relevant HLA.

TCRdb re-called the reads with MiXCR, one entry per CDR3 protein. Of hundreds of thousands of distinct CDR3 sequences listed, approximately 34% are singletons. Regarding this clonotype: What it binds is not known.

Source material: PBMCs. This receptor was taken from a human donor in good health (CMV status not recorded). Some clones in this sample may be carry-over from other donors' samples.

CDR3 region: CASNSRQGAAGELFF. The CDR3 DNA sequence: TGTGCCAGTAACTCACGTCAGGGGGCGGCCGGGGAGCTGTTTTTT. J is TRBJ2-2 and V is TRBV19; 8 positions agree with TRBD1. The J segment lost 6 bases and the V segment lost 7 bases, leaving 10 bases of the junction unmatched. The CDR3 contains 15 residues. Germline values: CDR1 LNHDA, CDR2 SQIVND (reference sequence).